This T cell receptor beta chain stems from a study of response to subunit inactivated influenza vaccine. Study conclusions and caveats: Authors suggested few new T cells are recruited by each seasonal influenza vaccination.

This clonotype has ten or more counts. The antigen is undetermined. The CDR3 extends over 13 amino acids. Trimming removed 6 bases from V and 8 bases from J, with 15 bases in between. TCRdb used MiXCR to reprocess the RT-PCR reads, holding one entry per CDR3 protein. This table has approximately 500,000 distinct CDR3 sequences, roughly 13% appearing once. The material sequenced was PBMCs from blood, taken about 40 days after vaccination. This receptor was identified in a man over 45 who received an inactivated influenza vaccine. The chain links TRBV12-3 or TRBV12-4 to TRBJ2-3; no clear D gene. This CDR3 is CASSSGRASTQYF. CDR3 nucleotides: TGTGCCAGCAGCTCAGGCCGAGCGTCTACGCAGTATTTT.